One and the same sample provided the 14 T cell receptor beta chains below, sequenced in a study of cytomegalovirus exposure and HLA in healthy donors. The PCR made use of 60 Vbeta and 13 Jbeta primers. Repertoires were generated with immunoSEQ multiplex PCR, while TCRdb's copy carries only in-frame clones and drops some. In the table there are 190,000 or so clones, around four fifths of which are singletons. Sequenced material: PBMCs. These receptors were collected from a woman in her 50s in good health and CMV-seropositive.

On this clone: One end of the junction fails to match germline, which may point to a read error. The rearrangement links TRBV7-9 to TRBJ1-5; no clear D gene. The length of the CDR3 is 13 residues. Germline CDR1 reads SEHNR; CDR2 reads FQNEAQ (reference sequence). The CDR3 sequence is CSSSLDGYQPQHF. CDR3 sequence (DNA): TGTTCCAGCAGCTTAGACGGGTATCAGCCCCAGCATTTT. Complete variable domain (other parts from reference TRBV7-9 and TRBJ1-5): DTGVSQNPRHKITKRGQNVTFRCDPISEHNRLYWYRQTLGQGPEFLTYFQNEAQLEKSRLLSDRFSAERPKGSFSTLEIQRTEQGDSAMYLCSSSLDGYQPQHFGDGTRLSIL.

The chain joins TRBV18 to TRBJ1-3; D possibly corresponds to TRBD1 (5 bases). Trimming stripped 3 bases from V and 4 bases from J, with 10 bases between. The CDR3 contains 14 residues. Germline CDR1 KGHSH, CDR2 LQKENI. As DNA, the CDR3 is TGTGCCAGCTCACCCCTGGAGGGGGGAAACACCATATATTTT. The encoded protein is CASSPLEGGNTIYF.

The sample holds a few counts of this clone. The gene calls are TRBV6-6 and TRBJ1-2; D call uncertain. Trimming cost V 5 bases and J 4 bases, with 17 bases left between them. The CDR3 contains 15 residues. From germline, CDR1 is MNHNY and CDR2 SVGAGI (reference sequence). CDR3 in amino acids: CASSPSPGGFYGYTF. The CDR3 nucleotides read TGTGCCAGCAGTCCCTCCCCCGGAGGGTTCTATGGCTACACCTTC.

This chain connects TRBV28 to TRBJ2-7, with TRBD1 matching over 7 bases. Per the germline V gene, CDR1 is MDHEN and CDR2 is SYDVKM. The CDR3 is 11 residues long. The trim removed 10 bases at V and 11 bases at J, leaving 11 bases unmatched. The CDR3 loop is CAIARTGLEYF. The DNA for the CDR3 is TGTGCCATCGCCCGGACAGGTCTGGAGTACTTC.

V usage is TRBV9 and J usage is TRBJ1-3; D is perhaps TRBD1 (5 bases). V gave up 4 bases and J gave up 0 bases, with 17 bases separating them. The CDR3 extends over 17 amino acids. Germline values: CDR1 SGDLS, CDR2 YYNGEE. CDR3 bases: TGTGCCAGCAGCCCTCGGGACTCCTTCAACTCTGGAAACACCATATATTTT. Amino acids: CASSPRDSFNSGNTIYF.

The rearrangement joins TRBV18 to TRBJ2-1; 12 bases are a match to TRBD2. Looked up from germline, CDR1 is KGHSH and CDR2 is LQKENI. The CDR3 runs to 16 residues. V dropped 1 base and J dropped 4; count of bases not matched to a gene: 2. CDR3 region: CASSPQTSGGYNEQFF. The CDR3 DNA follows: TGTGCCAGCTCACCACAGACTAGCGGGGGTTACAATGAGCAGTTCTTC.

The chain recombines TRBV5-8 with TRBJ2-5; tentative D call: TRBD1 (6 bases). V lost 3 bases and J 5 bases, leaving 17 bases between the germline ends. CDR3 length equals 15 residues. Per the germline V gene, CDR1 is SGHTS and CDR2 is YDEGEE. The CDR3 nucleotides read TGTGCCAGCAGCTCAGGCTACAGGGCTCGGGAGACCCAGTACTTC. Translating it yields CASSSGYRARETQYF.

The chain uses TRBV18 and TRBJ1-1; TRBD1 agrees at 9 bases. V trimming: 4 bases; J trimming: 5 bases; junction bases outside the gene matches: 8. Germline V lookup: CDR1 KGHSH, CDR2 LQKENI. This CDR3 contains 15 residues. The CDR3 region is CASSLRTGEHTEAFF. The CDR3 region has the DNA TGTGCCAGCTCACTACGGACAGGGGAGCATACTGAAGCTTTCTTT.

This chain links TRBV29-1 with TRBJ2-6; 9 bases agree with TRBD1. The V and J ends lost 5 bases and 2 bases, in that order; junction bases with no gene match: 4. Germline CDR1 and CDR2: SQVTM and ANQGSEA. CDR3 length: 15 residues. The CDR3 here is CSVRDRVAGANVLTF. The CDR3 coding sequence is TGCAGCGTTCGGGACAGGGTGGCTGGGGCCAACGTCCTGACTTTC.

The chain joins TRBV7-9 to TRBJ1-3; possibly TRBD1 for D (5 bases). The germline gives CDR1 SEHNR, CDR2 FQNEAQ (reference sequence). With 5 bases removed from V and 9 bases from J, the gap between germline ends came to 11 bases. This CDR3 region has 12 residues. This CDR3 is CASSTYQGTIYF. The CDR3 DNA is TGTGCCAGCAGCACCTACCAGGGCACCATATATTTT.

V usage is TRBV28 and J usage is TRBJ2-2, with 14 bases identical to TRBD2. Germline CDR1 reads MDHEN; CDR2 reads SYDVKM. CDR3 length: 17 residues. With V trimmed by 4 bases and J by 4 bases, 5 bases remained unmatched. The CDR3, as DNA: TGTGCCAGCAGTTCGGGACTAGCGGGAGTGGGCACCGGGGAGCTGTTTTTT. Translating gives CASSSGLAGVGTGELFF.

The chain carries TRBV18 and TRBJ2-3, with 7 bases aligning to TRBD1. J was trimmed by 4 bases and V by 2 bases; bases with no gene match: 3. The CDR3 is 14 amino acids. Germline V gene sequence: CDR1 KGHSH, CDR2 LQKENI. The CDR3, as DNA: TGTGCCAGCTCACCAAAACAGGGGTCAGATACGCAGTATTTT. It yields the protein CASSPKQGSDTQYF.

This chain connects TRBV28 to TRBJ2-7, with 11 bases aligning to TRBD1. V shed 4 bases and J 3 bases; nucleotides not matched to a gene: 5. Germline V gives CDR1 MDHEN, CDR2 SYDVKM. This CDR3 contains 15 residues. In nucleotides, the CDR3 is TGTGCCAGCAGTTCATCCGGGACAGGGGGCTACGAGCAGTACTTC. It specifies CASSSSGTGGYEQYF.

This chain uses TRBV4-1 with TRBJ2-7; D not resolved. Germline CDR1 MGHRA, CDR2 YSYEKL. This CDR3 region has 12 residues. Trimming cost V 0 bases and J 7 bases, with 7 bases left between them. CDR3 loop: CASSQDLREQYF. CDR3 sequence (DNA): TGCGCCAGCAGCCAAGATCTGAGGGAGCAGTACTTC.